The next 25 T cell receptor beta chains were all read from a single sample in a study of blood T cell repertoires in COVID-19. TCRdb's copy holds only in-frame clones and misses some; the assay was immunoSEQ multiplex PCR. The repertoire has over 65,000 clones, roughly nine tenths of them found once; the top ten carry about 8.9%. Source material: peripheral blood. The receptors originated from a human donor in a cohort sampled during active COVID-19.

This chain links TRBV9 with TRBJ2-2, with 10 bases identical to TRBD2. The CDR3 is 16 amino acids. The germline gives CDR1 SGDLS, CDR2 YYNGEE. J gave up 6 bases and V 0 bases, and 5 bases lay outside the gene matches. The CDR3 DNA follows: TGTGCCAGCAGCGTAGGGGCTCTAGCGGGAGCCGGGGAGCTGTTTTTT. It codes for CASSVGALAGAGELFF.

V usage is TRBV7-3 and J usage is TRBJ1-6; 9 nucleotides line up with TRBD1. Looked up from germline, CDR1 is SGHTA and CDR2 is FQGTGA. CDR3 size: 14 residues. Trimming cost V 5 bases and J 7 bases; bases outside gene matches: 3. The CDR3 DNA reads TGTGCCAGCAGCCTACAGGGGGCGAATTCACCCCTCCACTTT. Its translation is CASSLQGANSPLHF.

A few counts support this clone. This chain joins TRBV24-1 and TRBJ2-5; 7 bases agree with TRBD1. Germline CDR1 reads KGHDR; CDR2 reads SFDVKD. The CDR3 runs to 14 residues. V dropped 3 bases and J dropped 1; count of bases not matched to a gene: 1. The CDR3 protein is CATSDNRGQETQYF. The CDR3 nucleotides are TGTGCCACCAGTGATAACAGGGGCCAAGAGACCCAGTACTTC.

CDR3 coding DNA: TGTGCCAGCAGCTTACGGGGGGAGGGGGAGCAGTACTTC. Translation: CASSLRGEGEQYF. The chain recombines TRBV7-2 with TRBJ2-7; 7 bases agree with TRBD2. V lost 2 bases, J lost 7 bases, and 5 bases stayed unmatched. Germline V lookup: CDR1 SGHTA, CDR2 FQGNSA. This CDR3 spans 13 amino acids.

The genes are TRBV19 and TRBJ2-5; 8 bases line up with TRBD1. V lost 4 bases to trimming and J lost 3 bases; unmatched junction nucleotides: 1. The germline V gene encodes CDR1 LNHDA and CDR2 SQIVND (reference sequence). The CDR3 contains 13 residues. The CDR3: CASSTDREETQYF. In DNA, the CDR3 is TGTGCCAGTAGTACGGACAGGGAAGAGACCCAGTACTTC. The full variable domain, in which reference TRBV19 and TRBJ2-5 provide the parts outside the CDR3, is DGGITQSPKYLFRKEGQNVTLSCEQNLNHDAMYWYRQDPGQGLRLIYYSQIVNDFQKGDIAEGYSVSREKKESFPLTVTSAQKNPTAFYLCASSTDREETQYFGPGTRLLVL.

This chain uses TRBV7-9 with TRBJ2-3; 7 bases match TRBD2. After removal of 5 bases from V and 0 bases from J, the junction contained 8 bases not matched to a gene. The V gene's germline CDR1 is SEHNR and CDR2 FQNEAQ (reference sequence). The CDR3 runs 16 residues. CDR3 amino acids: CASSTYPAGSTDTQYF. As DNA, the CDR3 is TGTGCCAGCAGCACCTACCCAGCGGGAAGCACAGATACGCAGTATTTT.

The rearrangement links TRBV29-1 to TRBJ2-1; D is undetermined. The CDR3 has 12 amino acids. The germline V gene has CDR1 SQVTM and CDR2 ANQGSEA. The V and J ends lost 4 bases and 9 bases respectively, with 13 bases between them. The CDR3 reads CSVAGLLVEQFF. The CDR3 nucleotides are TGCAGCGTTGCAGGCCTTTTAGTTGAGCAGTTCTTC.

The chain combines TRBV28 with TRBJ1-5, with D possibly matching TRBD1 (6 bases). This CDR3 has 15 residues. Germline V gene lookup returns CDR1 MDHEN and CDR2 SYDVKM. Trimming cost V 2 bases and J 7 bases, with 15 bases left between them. This chain's CDR3 is CASSLPQGMRQPQHF. For the CDR3, the DNA is TGTGCCAGCAGTTTACCACAGGGAATGCGCCAGCCCCAGCATTTT.

The V gene is TRBV7-2, the J gene TRBJ1-3; D is unresolved. The CDR3 covers 14 residues. Per germline, CDR1 SGHTA and CDR2 FQGNSA. V was clipped by 2 bases and J by 4 bases, with 9 bases between them. DNA for the CDR3: TGTGCCAGCAGCTTATCCGGCGGCGGAAACACCATATATTTT. Translated, it gives CASSLSGGGNTIYF.

The chain is built from TRBV7-9 and TRBJ2-2, with D tentatively TRBD2 (5 bases). The CDR3 runs to 14 residues. Trimming removed 6 bases at V and 3 bases at J, with 11 bases between. CDR1 is SEHNR, CDR2 FQNEAQ, per germline (reference sequence). The CDR3 DNA follows: TGTGCCAGCAGTCTAAGCGGTTACACCGGGGAGCTGTTTTTT. It codes for CASSLSGYTGELFF.

V and J are TRBV7-3 and TRBJ2-2; the match to TRBD1 covers 8 bases. Germline-derived CDR1 and CDR2 are SGHTA and FQGTGA. V lost 4 bases to trimming and J lost 7 bases; unmatched junction nucleotides: 2. This CDR3 comprises 13 residues. CDR3 in amino acids: CASSSGGFGELFF. The CDR3 bases are TGTGCCAGCAGCTCAGGGGGCTTCGGGGAGCTGTTTTTT.

The chain carries TRBV28 and TRBJ2-7; possibly TRBD2 for D (5 bases). The CDR3 covers 13 residues. Trimming removed 10 bases from V and 0 bases from J, with 13 bases in between. CDR1 and CDR2 from the germline V gene are MDHEN and SYDVKM. The CDR3 nucleotides read TGTGCCACCAATTCGGGGATCTCCTACGAGCAGTACTTC. Translating it yields CATNSGISYEQYF.

The genes are TRBV9 and TRBJ2-1, with 10 bases fitting TRBD1. The CDR3 loop spans 14 amino acids. Looked up from germline, CDR1 is SGDLS and CDR2 is YYNGEE. The V gene end was trimmed by 6 bases and the J gene end by 7 bases; junction bases not matched to a gene: 7. The CDR3 sequence: CASTRDRGWNEQFF. The DNA of the CDR3 is TGTGCCAGCACCCGGGACAGGGGTTGGAATGAGCAGTTCTTC.

This rearrangement joins TRBV7-9 to TRBJ2-1; 7 nucleotides agree with TRBD1. Germline trimming cut 1 base from V and 10 bases from J; bases unmatched to any gene: 7. CDR3 length equals 14 residues. Germline CDR1 SEHNR, CDR2 FQNEAQ (reference sequence). CDR3 residues: CASSLVDRGLEQFF. The DNA for the CDR3 is TGTGCCAGCAGCTTAGTCGATAGGGGGCTCGAGCAGTTCTTC.

The V gene is TRBV6-6, the J gene TRBJ2-1; 8 bases fit TRBD1. Per the germline V gene, CDR1 is MNHNY and CDR2 is SVGAGI (reference sequence). The junction had 8 bases not matched to a gene; V was cut back by 7 bases and J by 9 bases. The CDR3 extends over 13 amino acids. The chain's CDR3 is CASTQGARGEQFF. The CDR3 nucleotides are TGTGCCAGCACCCAGGGGGCGCGGGGTGAGCAGTTCTTC.

CDR3 residues: CASSNADRGLDTQYF. The DNA of the CDR3 is TGTGCCAGCAGCAACGCGGACAGGGGTTTAGATACGCAGTATTTT. V gene TRBV27 combines with J gene TRBJ2-3; 9 nucleotides align to TRBD1. The CDR3 has 15 residues. The V segment lost 6 bases and the J segment 5 bases; nucleotides outside the gene matches: 9. Germline CDR1 MNHEY, CDR2 SMNVEV (reference sequence).

The chain joins TRBV19 to TRBJ2-7, with 10 bases fitting TRBD2. There are 15 residues in the CDR3. Germline CDR1 LNHDA, CDR2 SQIVND (reference sequence). V dropped 3 bases and J dropped 4; count of bases not matched to a gene: 6. The CDR3 DNA reads TGTGCCAGTAGTATCAGGCTAGCGGGAGAATACGAGCAGTACTTC. This encodes CASSIRLAGEYEQYF.

The chain joins TRBV9 to TRBJ1-1, with D hard to call. Germline lookup yields CDR1 SGDLS and CDR2 YYNGEE. Trimming took 0 bases from V and 0 from J, leaving 15 bases between them. The CDR3 is 17 residues long. Written as DNA, the CDR3 is TGTGCCAGCAGCGTAGAGGCCAGGATGCCTTTGAACACTGAAGCTTTCTTT. It encodes CASSVEARMPLNTEAFF.

This sequence joins TRBV7-2 and TRBJ1-5; perhaps TRBD1 as D (5 bases). CDR3 length: 14 amino acids. The germline V gene encodes CDR1 SGHTA and CDR2 FQGNSA. V dropped 5 bases and J dropped 3 bases, with 11 bases sitting between them. The CDR3 DNA reads TGTGCCAGCAGCCGCCCGGGGGACAATCAGCCCCAGCATTTT. It encodes CASSRPGDNQPQHF. Full variable domain (remainder filled in from reference TRBV7-2 and TRBJ1-5): GAGVSQSPSNKVTEKGKDVELRCDPISGHTALYWYRQSLGQGLEFLIYFQGNSAPDKSGLPSDRFSAERTGGSVSTLTIQRTQQEDSAVYLCASSRPGDNQPQHFGDGTRLSIL.

This chain uses TRBV7-9 with TRBJ1-2; a possible D gene is TRBD1 (5 bases). In germline, CDR1 is SEHNR, CDR2 FQNEAQ (reference sequence). V was trimmed by 0 bases and J by 7 bases, leaving 15 bases between them. This CDR3 is 15 amino acids long. CDR3 bases: TGTGCCAGCAGCTTAGCAATCGCAGGGCACGGTGGCTACACCTTC. Protein sequence: CASSLAIAGHGGYTF.

V gene TRBV3-1 (or the pseudogene TRBV3-2) combines with J gene TRBJ2-3; D gene unclear. The CDR3 covers 16 residues. The V gene's germline CDR1 is LGHDT and CDR2 YNNKEL (reference sequence). The V end was cut by 1 base, the J end by 6 bases, with 17 bases between. The DNA of the CDR3 is TGTGCCAGCAGCCAAGGATCCCCACGACTGTGGGATACGCAGTATTTT. Its translation is CASSQGSPRLWDTQYF.

This chain links TRBV19 with TRBJ2-5; 11 bases align to TRBD2. Germline CDR1 and CDR2: LNHDA and SQIVND (reference sequence). J was trimmed by 1 base and V by 6 bases; bases with no gene match: 16. The length of the CDR3 is 19 residues. The CDR3 coding sequence is TGTGCCAGTAGCTACAGGGGAACAGGACTAGCGGGCCTCCAAGAGACCCAGTACTTC. This codes for CASSYRGTGLAGLQETQYF. Filled out from reference TRBV19 and TRBJ2-5, the complete variable domain reads DGGITQSPKYLFRKEGQNVTLSCEQNLNHDAMYWYRQDPGQGLRLIYYSQIVNDFQKGDIAEGYSVSREKKESFPLTVTSAQKNPTAFYLCASSYRGTGLAGLQETQYFGPGTRLLVL.

CDR3 bases: TGTGCCATCAGTGCCGGGACTAGCGTTGATACGCAGTATTTT. It is translated as CAISAGTSVDTQYF. This chain connects TRBV10-3 to TRBJ2-3; 10 bases map to TRBD2. The CDR3 runs 14 residues. The J segment lost 6 bases and the V segment lost 4 bases, leaving 4 bases of the junction unmatched. Germline V CDR1 and CDR2: ENHRY, SYGVKD.

The chain links TRBV28 to TRBJ1-4, with a tentative D call TRBD1 (5 bases). The CDR3 length is 19 residues. The germline V gene encodes CDR1 MDHEN and CDR2 SYDVKM. With 3 bases removed from V and 3 bases from J, the gap between germline ends came to 23 bases. In DNA, the CDR3 is TGTGCCAGCAGTTTCTACCAGGAAGGCCCGGGGGGAGCTAATGAAAAACTGTTTTTT. Its translation: CASSFYQEGPGGANEKLFF.

The genes are TRBV7-3 and TRBJ2-1; TRBD2 might be the D (6 bases). Trimming removed 5 bases at V and 8 bases at J, with 13 bases between. CDR1 and CDR2 from the germline V gene are SGHTA and FQGTGA. The CDR3 loop spans 13 amino acids. The CDR3 is CASSQTRVDEQFF. CDR3 in DNA: TGTGCCAGCAGCCAGACTAGAGTAGATGAGCAGTTCTTC.